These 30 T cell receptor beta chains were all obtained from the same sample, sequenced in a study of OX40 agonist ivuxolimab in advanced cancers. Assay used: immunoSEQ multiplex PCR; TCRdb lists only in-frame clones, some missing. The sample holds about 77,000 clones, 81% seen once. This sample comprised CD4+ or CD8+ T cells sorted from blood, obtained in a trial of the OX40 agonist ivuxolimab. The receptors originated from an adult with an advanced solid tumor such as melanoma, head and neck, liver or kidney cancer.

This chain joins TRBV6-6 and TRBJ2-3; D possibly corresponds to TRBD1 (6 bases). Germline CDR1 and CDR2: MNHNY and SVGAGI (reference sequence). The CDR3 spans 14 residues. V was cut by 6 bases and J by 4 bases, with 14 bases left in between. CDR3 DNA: TGTGCCAGCAGATCCGAGGGGGTGGCAGATACGCAGTATTTT. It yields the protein CASRSEGVADTQYF.

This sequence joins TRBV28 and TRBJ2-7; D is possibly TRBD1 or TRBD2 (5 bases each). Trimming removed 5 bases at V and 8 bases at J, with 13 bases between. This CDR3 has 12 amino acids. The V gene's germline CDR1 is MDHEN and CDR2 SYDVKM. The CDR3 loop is CASSTIGTKQYF. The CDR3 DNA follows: TGTGCCAGCAGTACCATAGGGACGAAGCAGTACTTC.

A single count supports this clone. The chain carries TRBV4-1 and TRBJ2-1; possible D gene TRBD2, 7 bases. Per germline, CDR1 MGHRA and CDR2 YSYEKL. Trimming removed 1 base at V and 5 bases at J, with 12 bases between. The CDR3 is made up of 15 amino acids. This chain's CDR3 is CASSQGGGQDNEQFF. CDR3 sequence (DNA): TGCGCCAGCAGCCAAGGGGGGGGGCAGGACAATGAGCAGTTCTTC.

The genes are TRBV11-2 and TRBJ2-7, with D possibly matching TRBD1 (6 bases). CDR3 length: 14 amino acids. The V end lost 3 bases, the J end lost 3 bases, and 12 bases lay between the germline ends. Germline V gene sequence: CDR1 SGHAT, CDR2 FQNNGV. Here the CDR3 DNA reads TGTGCCAGCAGCTTTGCAGGGGTTAACTACGAGCAGTACTTC. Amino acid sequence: CASSFAGVNYEQYF.

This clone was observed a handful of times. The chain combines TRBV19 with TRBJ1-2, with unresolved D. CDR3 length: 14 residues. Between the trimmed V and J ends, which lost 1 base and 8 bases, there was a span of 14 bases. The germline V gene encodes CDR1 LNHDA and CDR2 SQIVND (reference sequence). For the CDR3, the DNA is TGTGCCAGTAGTATAGGCAGTGATTTCCTAGGCTACACCTTC. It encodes CASSIGSDFLGYTF.

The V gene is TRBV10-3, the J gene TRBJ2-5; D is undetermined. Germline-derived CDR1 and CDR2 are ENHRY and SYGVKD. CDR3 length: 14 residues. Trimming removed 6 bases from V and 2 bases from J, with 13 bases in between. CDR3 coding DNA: TGTGCCATCAGGGACGGTACGACACAAGAGACCCAGTACTTC. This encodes CAIRDGTTQETQYF.

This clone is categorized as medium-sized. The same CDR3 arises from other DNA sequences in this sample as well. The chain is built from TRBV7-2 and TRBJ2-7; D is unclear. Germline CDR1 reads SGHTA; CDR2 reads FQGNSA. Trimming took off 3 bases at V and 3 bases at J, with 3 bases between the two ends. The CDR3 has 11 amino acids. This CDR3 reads CASSFLYEQYF. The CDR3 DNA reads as TGTGCCAGCAGCTTCCTCTACGAGCAGTACTTC.

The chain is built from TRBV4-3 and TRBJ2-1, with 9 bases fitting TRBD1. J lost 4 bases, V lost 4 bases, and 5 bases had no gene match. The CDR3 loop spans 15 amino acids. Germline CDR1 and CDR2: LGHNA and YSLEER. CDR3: CASSRQGDSYNEQFF. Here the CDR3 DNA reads TGCGCCAGCAGCCGACAGGGGGATTCATACAATGAGCAGTTCTTC.

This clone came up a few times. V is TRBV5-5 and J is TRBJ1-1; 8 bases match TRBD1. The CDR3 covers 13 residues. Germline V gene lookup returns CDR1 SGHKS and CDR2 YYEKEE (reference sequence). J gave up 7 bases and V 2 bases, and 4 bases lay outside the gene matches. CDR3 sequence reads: CASSFQGADEAFF. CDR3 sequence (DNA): TGTGCCAGCAGCTTCCAGGGGGCTGATGAAGCTTTCTTT.

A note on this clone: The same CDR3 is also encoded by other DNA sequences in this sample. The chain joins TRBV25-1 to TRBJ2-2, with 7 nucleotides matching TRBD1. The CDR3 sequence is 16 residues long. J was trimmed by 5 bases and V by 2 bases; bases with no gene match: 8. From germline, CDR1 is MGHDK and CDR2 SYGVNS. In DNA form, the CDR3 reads TGTGCCAGCAGTGAACTGCGGACAGGCTTAACCGGGGAGCTGTTTTTT. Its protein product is CASSELRTGLTGELFF.

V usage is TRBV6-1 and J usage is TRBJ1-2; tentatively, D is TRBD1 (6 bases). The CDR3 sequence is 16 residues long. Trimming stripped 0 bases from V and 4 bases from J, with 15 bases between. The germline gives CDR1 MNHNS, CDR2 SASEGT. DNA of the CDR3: TGTGCCAGCAGTGAAGCGCTAGACAGGCTTGGCTATGGCTACACCTTC. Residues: CASSEALDRLGYGYTF.

The chain's CDR3 is CASSLAGTYEQYF. The CDR3 nucleotides are TGTGCCAGCAGCTTAGCTGGGACATACGAGCAGTACTTC. The gene calls are TRBV13 and TRBJ2-5; a possible D gene is TRBD1 (6 bases). The J call is in doubt because the DNA end fits TRBJ2-7 better. The germline V gene has CDR1 PRHDT and CDR2 FYEKMQ (reference sequence). The CDR3 length is 13 residues.

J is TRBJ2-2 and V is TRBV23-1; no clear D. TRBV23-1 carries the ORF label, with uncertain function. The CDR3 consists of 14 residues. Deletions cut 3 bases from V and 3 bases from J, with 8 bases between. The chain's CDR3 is CASSQSRYTGELFF. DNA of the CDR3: TGCGCCAGCAGTCAGTCCAGGTACACCGGGGAGCTGTTTTTT.

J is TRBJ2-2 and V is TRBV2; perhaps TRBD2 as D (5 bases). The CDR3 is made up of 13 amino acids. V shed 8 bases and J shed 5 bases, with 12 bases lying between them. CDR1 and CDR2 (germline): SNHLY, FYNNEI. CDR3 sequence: CASGREVTGELFF. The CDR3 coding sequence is TGTGCCAGCGGGAGAGAAGTAACCGGGGAGCTGTTTTTT. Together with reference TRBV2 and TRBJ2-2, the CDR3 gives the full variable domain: EPEVTQTPSHQVTQMGQEVILRCVPISNHLYFYWYRQILGQKVEFLVSFYNNEISEKSEIFDDQFSVERPDGSNFTLKIRSTKLEDSAMYFCASGREVTGELFFGEGSRLTVL.

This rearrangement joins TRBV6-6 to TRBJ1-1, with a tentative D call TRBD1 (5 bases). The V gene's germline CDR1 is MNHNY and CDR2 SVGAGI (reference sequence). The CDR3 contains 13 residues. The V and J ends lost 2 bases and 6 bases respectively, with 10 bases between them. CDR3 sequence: CASSYGRGAEAFF. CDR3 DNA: TGTGCCAGCAGTTACGGGCGGGGGGCTGAAGCTTTCTTT.

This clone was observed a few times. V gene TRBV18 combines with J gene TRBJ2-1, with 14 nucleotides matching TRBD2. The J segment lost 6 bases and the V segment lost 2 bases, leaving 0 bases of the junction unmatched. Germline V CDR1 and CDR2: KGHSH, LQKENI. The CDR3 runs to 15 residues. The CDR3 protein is CASSPGLAGGNEQFF. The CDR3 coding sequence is TGTGCCAGCTCACCAGGACTAGCGGGGGGCAATGAGCAGTTCTTC.

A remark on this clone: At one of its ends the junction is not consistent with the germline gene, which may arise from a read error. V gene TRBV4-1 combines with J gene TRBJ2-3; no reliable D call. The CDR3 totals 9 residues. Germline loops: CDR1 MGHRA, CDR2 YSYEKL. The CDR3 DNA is TGCGCCAGCAGCCAAGATAAGGAGTTT. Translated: CASSQDKEF.

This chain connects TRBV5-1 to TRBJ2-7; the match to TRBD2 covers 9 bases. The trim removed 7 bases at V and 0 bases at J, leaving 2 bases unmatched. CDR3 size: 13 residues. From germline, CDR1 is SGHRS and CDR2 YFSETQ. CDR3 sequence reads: CASGSGSSYEQYF. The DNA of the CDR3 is TGCGCCAGCGGTAGCGGGAGCTCCTACGAGCAGTACTTC.

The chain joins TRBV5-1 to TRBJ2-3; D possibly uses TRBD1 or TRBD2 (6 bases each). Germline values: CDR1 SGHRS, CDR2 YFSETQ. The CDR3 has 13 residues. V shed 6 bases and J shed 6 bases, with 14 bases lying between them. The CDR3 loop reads CASTHGGGDTQYF. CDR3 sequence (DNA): TGCGCCAGCACCCACGGGGGCGGGGATACGCAGTATTTT.

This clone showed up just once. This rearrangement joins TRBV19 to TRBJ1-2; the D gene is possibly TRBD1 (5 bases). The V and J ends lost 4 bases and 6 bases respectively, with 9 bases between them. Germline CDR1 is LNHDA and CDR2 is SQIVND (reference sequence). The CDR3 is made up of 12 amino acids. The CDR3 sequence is CASSTSGNGYTF. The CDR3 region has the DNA TGTGCCAGTAGTACTTCAGGGAATGGCTACACCTTC.

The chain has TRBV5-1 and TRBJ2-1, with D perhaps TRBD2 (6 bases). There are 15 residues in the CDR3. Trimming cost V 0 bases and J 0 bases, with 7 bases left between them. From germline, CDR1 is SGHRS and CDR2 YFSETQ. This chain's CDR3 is CASSLASASYNEQFF. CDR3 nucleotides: TGCGCCAGCAGCTTGGCTAGCGCCTCCTACAATGAGCAGTTCTTC.

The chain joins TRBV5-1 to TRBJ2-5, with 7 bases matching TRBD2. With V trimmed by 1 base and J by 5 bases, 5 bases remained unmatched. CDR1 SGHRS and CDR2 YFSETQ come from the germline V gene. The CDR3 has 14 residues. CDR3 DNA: TGCGCCAGCAGCTTGTTGTTGGGAGGGGAGACCCAGTACTTC. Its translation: CASSLLLGGETQYF.

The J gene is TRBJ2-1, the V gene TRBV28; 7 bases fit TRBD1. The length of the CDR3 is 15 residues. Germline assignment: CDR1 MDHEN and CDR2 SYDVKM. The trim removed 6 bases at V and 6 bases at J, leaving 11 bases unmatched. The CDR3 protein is CASRTGTDLSNEQFF. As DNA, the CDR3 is TGTGCCAGCAGGACCGGGACAGACCTCTCCAATGAGCAGTTCTTC.

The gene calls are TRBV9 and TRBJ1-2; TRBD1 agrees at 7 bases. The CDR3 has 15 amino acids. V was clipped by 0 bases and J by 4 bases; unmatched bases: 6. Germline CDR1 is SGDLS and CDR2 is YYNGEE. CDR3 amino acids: CASSVGGGAGYGYTF. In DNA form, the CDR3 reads TGTGCCAGCAGCGTAGGAGGGGGCGCCGGCTATGGCTACACCTTC.

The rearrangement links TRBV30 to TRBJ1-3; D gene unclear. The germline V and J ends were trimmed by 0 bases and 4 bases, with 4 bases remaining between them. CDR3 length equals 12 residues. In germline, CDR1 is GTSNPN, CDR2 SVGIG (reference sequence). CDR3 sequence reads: CAWSVTGNTIYF. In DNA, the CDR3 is TGTGCCTGGAGTGTCACGGGAAACACCATATATTTT.

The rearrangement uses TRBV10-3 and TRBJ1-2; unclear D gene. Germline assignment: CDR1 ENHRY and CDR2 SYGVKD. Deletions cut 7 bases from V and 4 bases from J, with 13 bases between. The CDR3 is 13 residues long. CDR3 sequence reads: CAITGQVFYGYTF. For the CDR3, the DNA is TGTGCCATCACCGGGCAGGTTTTCTATGGCTACACCTTC.

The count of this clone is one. The CDR3 coding sequence is TGCGCCAGCAGCCCCCGGGAGGGATTAACCGGGGAGCTGTTTTTT. This codes for CASSPREGLTGELFF. The V call is TRBV5-1, the J call TRBJ2-2; TRBD2 agrees at 8 bases. The trim removed 4 bases at V and 5 bases at J, leaving 7 bases unmatched. Germline V CDR1 and CDR2: SGHRS, YFSETQ. The CDR3 is 15 amino acids.

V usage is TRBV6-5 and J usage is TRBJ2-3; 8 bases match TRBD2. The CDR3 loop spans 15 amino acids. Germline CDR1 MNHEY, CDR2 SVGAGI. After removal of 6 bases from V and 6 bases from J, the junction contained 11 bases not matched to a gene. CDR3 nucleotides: TGTGCCAGCAGCACGAGTCGGGGGGGGCGTGATACGCAGTATTTT. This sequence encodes CASSTSRGGRDTQYF.

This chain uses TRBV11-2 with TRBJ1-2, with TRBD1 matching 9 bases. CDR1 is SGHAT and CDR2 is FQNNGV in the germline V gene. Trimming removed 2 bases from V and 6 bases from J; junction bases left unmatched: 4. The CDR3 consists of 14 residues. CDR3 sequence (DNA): TGTGCCAGCAGCTTACAGGACAGGGGACATGGCTACACCTTC. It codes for CASSLQDRGHGYTF.

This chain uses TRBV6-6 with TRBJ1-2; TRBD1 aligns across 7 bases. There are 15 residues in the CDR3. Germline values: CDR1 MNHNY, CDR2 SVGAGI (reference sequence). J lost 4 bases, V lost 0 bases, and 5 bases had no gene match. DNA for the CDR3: TGTGCCAGCAGTTACTCCGGACAGGATAGCTATGGCTACACCTTC. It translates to CASSYSGQDSYGYTF.